This T cell receptor (beta chain) was sequenced during a study of cytomegalovirus exposure and HLA in healthy donors. The PCR employed 60 Vbeta primers together with 13 Jbeta primers. Produced via immunoSEQ multiplex PCR; TCRdb's table is partial and in-frame only. Altogether about 180,000 clones are present, around 80% being singletons, with the ten largest covering 3.7%. V shed 3 bases and J shed 5 bases, with 5 bases lying between them. Germline CDR1 and CDR2: MNHNS and SASEGT. The CDR3 sequence is 11 residues long. This TCR was sampled from a woman aged 55 to 70 in good health and CMV-seropositive. The chain joins TRBV6-1 to TRBJ2-7; no definite D call. Specimen: PBMCs. The CDR3 loop reads CASSDYHEQYF. The CDR3 DNA sequence: TGTGCCAGCAGTGACTACCACGAGCAGTACTTC.